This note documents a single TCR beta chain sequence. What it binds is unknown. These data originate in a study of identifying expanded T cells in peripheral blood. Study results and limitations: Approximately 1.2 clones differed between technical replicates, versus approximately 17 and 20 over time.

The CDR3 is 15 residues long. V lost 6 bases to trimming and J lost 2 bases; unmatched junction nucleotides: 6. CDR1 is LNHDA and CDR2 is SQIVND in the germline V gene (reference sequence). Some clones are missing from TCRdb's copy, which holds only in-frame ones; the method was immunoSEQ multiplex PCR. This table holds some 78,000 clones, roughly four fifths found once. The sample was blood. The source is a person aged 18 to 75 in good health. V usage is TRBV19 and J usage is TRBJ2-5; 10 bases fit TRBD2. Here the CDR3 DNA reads TGTGCCAGTAGCCCCCGGACTAGCGGTCAAGAGACCCAGTACTTC. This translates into CASSPRTSGQETQYF.